The following is a TCR beta chain sequence with its context. The second PCR ran about 6 to 12 cycles with a sample-barcoded 5' primer and J-beta primers. TCRdb passed the 5' RACE reads through MiXCR, listing each CDR3 protein once. The sample lists some 1,500,000 distinct CDR3 sequences, about 42% seen once, with just over 4% in the top ten. The record originates from a study of blood T cells in healthy people across ages. The CDR3 has 16 residues. Trimming left V 1 base short and J 5 bases short, with 17 bases between. The sequenced material came from blood. The gene calls are TRBV12-3 or TRBV12-4 and TRBJ1-2; possible D gene TRBD1, 5 bases. The sequence was obtained from a woman aged 18-29 years in good health. CDR3 sequence (DNA): TGTGCCAGCAGTTTAGGGGACCGCGGAGGGGTTTATGGCTACACCTTC. It codes for CASSLGDRGGVYGYTF.